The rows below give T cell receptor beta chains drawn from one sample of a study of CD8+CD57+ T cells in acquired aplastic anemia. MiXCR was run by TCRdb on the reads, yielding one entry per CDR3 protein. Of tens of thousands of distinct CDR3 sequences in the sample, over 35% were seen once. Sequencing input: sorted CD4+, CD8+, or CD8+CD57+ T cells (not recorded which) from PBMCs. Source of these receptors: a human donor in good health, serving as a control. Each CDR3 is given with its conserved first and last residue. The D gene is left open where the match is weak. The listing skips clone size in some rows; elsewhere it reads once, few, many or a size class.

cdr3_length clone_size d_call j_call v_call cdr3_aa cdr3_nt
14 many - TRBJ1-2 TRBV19 CASSTQGSGRGYTF TGTGCCAGTAGTACACAGGGTTCGGGTCGGGGCTACACCTTC
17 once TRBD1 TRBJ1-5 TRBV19 CASKRDRGISGNQPQHF TGTGCCAGTAAAAGGGACAGGGGGATTTCTGGCAATCAGCCCCAGCATTTT
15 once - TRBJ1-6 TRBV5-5 CASSLAGRDNSPLHF TGTGCCAGCAGCTTGGCCGGCAGGGATAATTCACCCCTCCACTTT
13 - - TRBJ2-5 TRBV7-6 CASSPAPLGTQYF TGTGCCAGCAGCCCTGCTCCGTTGGGGACCCAGTACTTC
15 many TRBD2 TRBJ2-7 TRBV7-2 CASSLEGLAGNEQYF TGTGCCAGCAGCTTAGAGGGACTAGCGGGAAACGAGCAGTACTTC
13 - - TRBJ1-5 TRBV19 CASNSRGNQPQHF TGTGCCAGTAATAGTCGAGGCAATCAGCCCCAGCATTTT
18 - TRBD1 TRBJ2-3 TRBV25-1 CASSAHAGTGGHTDTQYF TGTGCCAGCAGTGCCCACGCAGGGACAGGAGGTCACACAGATACGCAGTATTTT
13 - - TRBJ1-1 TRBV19 CASSIGSRAEAFF TGTGCCAGTAGTATTGGTAGTAGGGCTGAAGCTTTCTTT
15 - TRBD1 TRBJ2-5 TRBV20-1 CSAADDRGLSGTQYF TGCAGTGCTGCAGACGACAGGGGGCTTTCGGGGACCCAGTACTTC
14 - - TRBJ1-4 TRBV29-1 CSVVGTSGIEKLFF TGCAGCGTTGTCGGGACTAGCGGTATTGAAAAACTGTTTTTT
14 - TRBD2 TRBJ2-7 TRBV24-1 CATSDGEGWGEQYF TGTGCCACCAGTGACGGGGAGGGATGGGGCGAGCAGTACTTC
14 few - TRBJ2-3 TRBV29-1 CSADRSMGTDTQYF TGCAGCGCCGACAGGTCCATGGGCACAGATACGCAGTATTTT
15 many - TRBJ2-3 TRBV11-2 CASSLGLVGGDTQYF TGTGCCAGCAGCTTAGGACTTGTGGGCGGAGATACGCAGTATTTT
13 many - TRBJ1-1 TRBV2 CASSDMIRTEAFF TGTGCCAGCAGTGATATGATACGCACTGAAGCTTTCTTT
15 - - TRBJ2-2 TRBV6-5 CASSYNRGSTGELFF TGTGCCAGCAGTTACAACCGGGGATCCACCGGGGAGCTGTTTTTT
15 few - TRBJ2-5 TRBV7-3 CASSSQAGGQETQYF TGTGCCAGCAGCTCACAGGCGGGTGGTCAGGAGACCCAGTACTTC
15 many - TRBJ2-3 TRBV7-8 CASSLGVGALGTQYF TGTGCCAGCAGCTTAGGGGTGGGGGCATTGGGGACGCAGTATTTT
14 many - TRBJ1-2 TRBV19 CASEGGFRGDGYTF TGTGCCAGTGAGGGGGGGTTCCGAGGAGATGGCTACACCTTC
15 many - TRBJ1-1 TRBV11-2 CASSLGWDRDTEAFF TGTGCCAGCAGCTTAGGGTGGGATAGGGACACTGAAGCTTTCTTT
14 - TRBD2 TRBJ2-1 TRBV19 CASSGGGHVNEQFF TGTGCCAGTAGCGGCGGGGGGCATGTCAATGAGCAGTTCTTC
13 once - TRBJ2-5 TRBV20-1 CSASSGRKETQCF TGCAGTGCTAGTTCGGGCAGAAAAGAGACCCAGTGCTTC
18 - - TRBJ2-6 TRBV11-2 CASSPREPFFSGANVLTF TGTGCCAGCAGCCCTCGAGAACCCTTCTTCTCTGGGGCCAACGTCCTGACTTTC
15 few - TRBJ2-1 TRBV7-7 CASSLFLGGANEQFF TGTGCCAGCAGCTTATTTTTAGGGGGGGCCAATGAGCAGTTCTTC
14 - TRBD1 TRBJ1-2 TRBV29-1 CSVEGDRGFGGYTF TGCAGCGTTGAAGGGGACAGGGGTTTTGGAGGCTACACCTTC
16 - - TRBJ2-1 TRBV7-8 CASSLAPGSSYNEQFF TGTGCCAGCAGCTTAGCGCCGGGTAGCTCCTACAATGAGCAGTTCTTC
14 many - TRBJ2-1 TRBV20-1 CSARLLLSYNEQFF TGCAGTGCTAGACTATTGCTCTCCTACAATGAGCAGTTCTTC
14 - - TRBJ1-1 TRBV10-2 CASSERTVGTEAFF TGCGCCAGCAGTGAGCGGACGGTAGGCACTGAAGCTTTCTTT
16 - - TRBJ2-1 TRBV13 CASSLAPGEAYNEQFF TGTGCCAGCAGCTTAGCGCCGGGGGAGGCCTACAATGAGCAGTTCTTC
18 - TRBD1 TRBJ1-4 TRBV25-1 CASSSKWLQGATNEKLFF TGTGCCAGCAGTAGCAAATGGTTACAGGGGGCAACTAATGAAAAACTGTTTTTT
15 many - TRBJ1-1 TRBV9 CASSVQGSMNTEAFF TGTGCCAGCAGCGTACAGGGCTCCATGAACACTGAAGCTTTCTTT
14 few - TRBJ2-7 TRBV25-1 CASSRNGGTYEQYF TGTGCCAGCAGCCGTAATGGGGGTACCTACGAGCAGTACTTC
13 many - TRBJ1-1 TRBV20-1 CSARVAANTEAFF TGCAGTGCTAGAGTTGCGGCGAACACTGAAGCTTTCTTT
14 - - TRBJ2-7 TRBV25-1 CASSLSRGGDEQYF TGTGCCAGCAGTTTGAGCAGGGGGGGAGATGAGCAGTACTTC
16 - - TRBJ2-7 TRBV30 CAWSVTFGGGRDEQYF TGTGCCTGGAGTGTAACATTCGGAGGGGGCAGGGACGAGCAGTACTTC
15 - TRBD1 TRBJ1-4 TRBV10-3 CAISPGQGDNEKLFF TGTGCCATCAGTCCAGGACAGGGAGATAATGAAAAACTGTTTTTT
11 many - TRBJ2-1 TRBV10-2 CAVRTDDEQFF TGCGCCGTCCGGACGGACGATGAGCAGTTCTTC
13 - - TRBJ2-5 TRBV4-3 CASSQERGETQYF TGCGCCAGCAGCCAAGAAAGGGGGGAGACCCAGTACTTC
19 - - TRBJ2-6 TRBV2 CASSEVEELGVPGANVLTF TGTGCCAGCAGTGAAGTGGAAGAGCTGGGGGTCCCTGGGGCCAACGTCCTGACTTTC
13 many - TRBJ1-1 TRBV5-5 CASSLQGNTEAFF TGTGCCAGCAGCTTGCAGGGCAACACTGAAGCTTTCTTT
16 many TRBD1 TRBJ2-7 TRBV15 CATSPTGTGGYYEQYF TGTGCCACCAGCCCTACCGGGACAGGGGGATACTACGAGCAGTACTTC
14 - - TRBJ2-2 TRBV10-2 CASRALTGIGELFF TGCGCCAGCAGGGCCCTAACAGGGATCGGGGAGCTGTTTTTT
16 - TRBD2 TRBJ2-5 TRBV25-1 CASSPGTSGRQETQYF TGTGCCAGCAGTCCCGGGACTAGCGGGCGTCAAGAGACCCAGTACTTC
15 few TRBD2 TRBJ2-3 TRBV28 CASSLLTSGEDTQYF TGTGCCAGCAGTTTATTAACTAGCGGGGAAGATACGCAGTATTTT
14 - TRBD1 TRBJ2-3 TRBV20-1 CSADRDSATDTQYF TGCAGTGCTGACCGGGACAGTGCGACAGATACGCAGTATTTT